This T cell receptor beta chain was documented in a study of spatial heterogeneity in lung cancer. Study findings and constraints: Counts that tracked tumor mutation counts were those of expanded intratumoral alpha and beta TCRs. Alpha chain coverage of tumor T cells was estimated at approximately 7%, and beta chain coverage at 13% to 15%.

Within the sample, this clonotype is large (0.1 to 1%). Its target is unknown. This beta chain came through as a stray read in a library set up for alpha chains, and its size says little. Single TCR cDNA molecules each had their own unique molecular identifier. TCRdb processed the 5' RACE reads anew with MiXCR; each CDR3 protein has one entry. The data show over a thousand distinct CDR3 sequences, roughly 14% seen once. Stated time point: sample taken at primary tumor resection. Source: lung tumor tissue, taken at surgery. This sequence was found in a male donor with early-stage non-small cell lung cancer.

Here the CDR3 reads CSARDLQGANTEAFF. The CDR3 DNA sequence: TGCAGTGCTAGAGATCTGCAGGGGGCGAACACTGAAGCTTTCTTT. The chain has TRBV20-1 and TRBJ1-1, with 8 positions matching TRBD1. Germline CDR1 and CDR2: DFQATT and SNEGSKA (reference sequence). V lost 0 bases, J lost 1 base, and 4 bases stayed unmatched. This CDR3 has 15 residues.